One and the same sample provided the 27 T cell receptor beta chains below, sequenced in a study of shared clonotypes between healthy human individuals. The repertoire was sequenced with immunoSEQ multiplex PCR; TCRdb's copy has only in-frame clones and lacks some. The profile shows 2,500,000 or so clones, approximately 92% of them singletons. Material: naive CD4+ T cells sorted from blood. Sample subset: CD45RA+ positively selected. These receptors all stem from a man aged 18 to 29 in good health.

This rearrangement joins TRBV5-1 to TRBJ1-5; no definite D call. The germline V and J ends were trimmed by 3 bases and 3 bases, with 7 bases remaining between them. Germline CDR1 reads SGHRS; CDR2 reads YFSETQ. The length of the CDR3 is 13 residues. The CDR3 here is CASSSGLNQPQHF. As DNA, the CDR3 is TGCGCCAGCAGCTCCGGCCTCAATCAGCCCCAGCATTTT.

This chain uses TRBV7-9 with TRBJ2-5; weak D call: TRBD2 (5 bases). Trimming took off 1 base at V and 2 bases at J, with 11 bases between the two ends. The V gene's germline CDR1 is SEHNR and CDR2 FQNEAQ (reference sequence). The CDR3 consists of 15 residues. The CDR3 DNA is TGTGCCAGCAGCTTAGGGGCTTGGGAGCAAGAGACCCAGTACTTC. This encodes CASSLGAWEQETQYF. Full variable domain (remainder filled in from reference TRBV7-9 and TRBJ2-5): DTGVSQNPRHKITKRGQNVTFRCDPISEHNRLYWYRQTLGQGPEFLTYFQNEAQLEKSRLLSDRFSAERPKGSFSTLEIQRTEQGDSAMYLCASSLGAWEQETQYFGPGTRLLVL.

This chain links TRBV12-1 with TRBJ2-2; the table's D gene call, TRBD1, was not cross checked with the DNA. TRBV12-1 is classified as a pseudogene. CDR3 length: 20 amino acids. The CDR3 here is CASSFVRCYGTGGNTGELFF. The CDR3 nucleotides read TGTGCCAGCAGCTTTGTAAGATGTTACGGGACAGGGGGTAACACCGGGGAGCTGTTTTTT.

This clone was counted once. The V call is TRBV6-4, the J call TRBJ2-2, with TRBD2 matching over 10 bases. J lost 6 bases, V lost 3 bases, and 13 bases had no gene match. The germline CDR1 and CDR2 sequences are MRHNA and SNTAGT. The CDR3 covers 18 residues. In nucleotides, the CDR3 is TGTGCCAGCAGTGAGACCTATGGGCTAGCGGGAGCAGCCGGGGAGCTGTTTTTT. Its protein product is CASSETYGLAGAAGELFF.

As to this clone: A junction boundary mismatches the germline segment, possibly from a read error. The chain combines TRBV30 with TRBJ1-2; TRBD1 aligns across 9 bases. The CDR3 sequence is 11 residues long. Per the germline V gene, CDR1 is GTSNPN and CDR2 is SVGIG (reference sequence). The CDR3 region has the DNA TGTGCCTGGAAACGGGGGACAGGGAATTCCTTC. Protein sequence: CAWKRGTGNSF.

The chain is built from TRBV4-2 and TRBJ2-1; D may be TRBD1 or TRBD2 (6 bases each). The CDR3 runs to 16 residues. V gave up 0 bases and J gave up 2 bases, with 11 bases separating them. CDR1 LGHNA and CDR2 YNFKEQ come from the germline V gene. CDR3 amino acids: CASSQDVRGPYNEQFF. The CDR3 DNA reads TGTGCCAGCAGCCAAGATGTCCGGGGGCCCTACAATGAGCAGTTCTTC.

This clone was observed a few times. This chain's CDR3 is CASSVAATGSEAFF. CDR3 nucleotides: TGTGCCAGCAGCGTAGCCGCCACGGGGAGTGAAGCTTTCTTT. The V gene is TRBV9, the J gene TRBJ1-1; unclear D gene. V was cut by 0 bases and J by 7 bases, with 13 bases left in between. Germline CDR1 and CDR2: SGDLS and YYNGEE. This CDR3 region has 14 residues.

This chain links TRBV21-1 with TRBJ2-5. TRBV21-1 is reported as a pseudogene. The CDR3 loop spans 14 amino acids. The CDR3 DNA follows: TGTGCCAGCAGCAAAGAGGTGGAACAAGAGACCCAGTACTTC. It codes for CASSKEVEQETQYF.

J is TRBJ2-5 and V is TRBV18, with 7 bases aligning to TRBD1. This CDR3 contains 14 residues. Germline values: CDR1 KGHSH, CDR2 LQKENI. The V gene end was trimmed by 6 bases and the J gene end by 4 bases; junction bases not matched to a gene: 8. This chain's CDR3 is CASSLRDSSETQYF. The CDR3 DNA reads TGTGCCAGCTCCCTAAGGGACAGTTCAGAGACCCAGTACTTC.

V and J are TRBV30 and TRBJ2-7; D may correspond to TRBD1 or TRBD2 (6 bases each). Trimming cost V 3 bases and J 7 bases, with 16 bases left between them. The CDR3 has 13 residues. Germline CDR1 and CDR2: GTSNPN and SVGIG (reference sequence). The chain's CDR3 is CAWSSRGAQEQYF. The DNA of the CDR3 is TGTGCCTGGAGCTCAAGGGGGGCGCAGGAGCAGTACTTC.

V usage is TRBV29-1 and J usage is TRBJ1-1, with D perhaps matching TRBD1 (5 bases). The CDR3 has 12 amino acids. Between the trimmed V and J ends, which lost 5 bases and 4 bases, there was a span of 11 bases. Germline CDR1 is SQVTM and CDR2 is ANQGSEA. CDR3 region: CSVRAGPTEAFF. The DNA of the CDR3 is TGCAGCGTTCGGGCAGGGCCCACTGAAGCTTTCTTT.

The DNA of the CDR3 is TGTGCCAGCAGATTTACAGTCCACTATGGCTACACCTTC. As protein: CASRFTVHYGYTF. This sequence joins TRBV6-5 and TRBJ1-2; no clear D. The V gene lost 6 bases and the J gene lost 3 bases, with 11 bases spanning the gap. The germline V gene encodes CDR1 MNHEY and CDR2 SVGAGI. The CDR3 covers 13 residues.

The CDR3 coding sequence is TGTGCCAGTAGCGACAGGGAAGACGAGCAGTACTTC. Its translation is CASSDREDEQYF. The chain is built from TRBV19 and TRBJ2-7; 7 bases map to TRBD1. The CDR3 is 12 amino acids. V was pared by 6 bases and J by 5 bases, with 4 bases of the junction left unmatched. CDR1 is LNHDA and CDR2 is SQIVND in the germline V gene (reference sequence).

The CDR3 is CASSYSSGAYEQYF. In DNA, the CDR3 is TGTGCCAGCAGTTACTCGTCAGGAGCCTACGAGCAGTACTTC. This rearrangement joins TRBV6-6 to TRBJ2-7; D gene ambiguous. Germline V CDR1 and CDR2: MNHNY, SVGAGI (reference sequence). V was clipped by 0 bases and J by 2 bases, with 8 bases between them. This CDR3 contains 14 residues.

V usage is TRBV28 and J usage is TRBJ1-2; D remains ambiguous. Trimming shortened V by 6 bases and J by 5 bases, and 19 bases separated the two germline ends. The germline gives CDR1 MDHEN, CDR2 SYDVKM. The CDR3 is made up of 15 amino acids. In DNA form, the CDR3 reads TGTGCCAGCAGCACCGCAGAGGGAGGGTCGTATGGCTACACCTTC. Translated: CASSTAEGGSYGYTF.

This chain links TRBV2 with TRBJ2-3; 7 bases are a match to TRBD2. V dropped 7 bases and J dropped 3; count of bases not matched to a gene: 10. The CDR3 sequence is 15 residues long. CDR1 and CDR2 (germline): SNHLY, FYNNEI. The CDR3 spells CASKQDGLGTDTQYF. The CDR3 DNA reads TGTGCCAGCAAGCAGGACGGACTAGGGACAGATACGCAGTATTTT. Full variable domain (missing parts from reference TRBV2 and TRBJ2-3): EPEVTQTPSHQVTQMGQEVILRCVPISNHLYFYWYRQILGQKVEFLVSFYNNEISEKSEIFDDQFSVERPDGSNFTLKIRSTKLEDSAMYFCASKQDGLGTDTQYFGPGTRLTVL.

The chain uses TRBV4-3 and TRBJ1-2; 11 bases map to TRBD1. V lost 1 base to trimming and J lost 7 bases; unmatched junction nucleotides: 5. Germline-derived CDR1 and CDR2 are LGHNA and YSLEER. This CDR3 has 15 residues. DNA for the CDR3: TGCGCCAGCAGCCAAGCTGGACAGGGGGCGGCTGGCTACACCTTC. It yields the protein CASSQAGQGAAGYTF.

This chain connects TRBV2 to TRBJ1-1, with D unclear. Germline assignment: CDR1 SNHLY and CDR2 FYNNEI. The length of the CDR3 is 14 residues. V was shortened by 6 bases and J by 1 base, with 12 bases between the two germline ends. The CDR3 DNA is TGTGCCAGCAGGTCCTTCACCGAGAACACTGAAGCTTTCTTT. Encoded protein: CASRSFTENTEAFF.

V is TRBV2 and J is TRBJ2-3, with TRBD2 matching over 15 bases. The CDR3 is 15 amino acids. Germline CDR1 is SNHLY and CDR2 is FYNNEI. V lost 8 bases and J lost 5; bases outside the gene matches: 5. The CDR3 nucleotides are TGTGCCAGCTTAGGGACTAGCGGGAGGAAAGATACGCAGTATTTT. Translating it yields CASLGTSGRKDTQYF. Together with reference TRBV2 and TRBJ2-3, the CDR3 gives the full variable domain: EPEVTQTPSHQVTQMGQEVILRCVPISNHLYFYWYRQILGQKVEFLVSFYNNEISEKSEIFDDQFSVERPDGSNFTLKIRSTKLEDSAMYFCASLGTSGRKDTQYFGPGTRLTVL.

The V call is TRBV6-4, the J call TRBJ1-6, with D perhaps matching TRBD1 (5 bases). Trimming left V 2 bases short and J 7 bases short, with 9 bases between. Germline-derived CDR1 and CDR2 are MRHNA and SNTAGT. The CDR3 has 14 amino acids. For the CDR3, the DNA is TGTGCCAGCAGTGACGCGGCAGGGAATTCACCCCTCCACTTT. This codes for CASSDAAGNSPLHF.

The rearrangement uses TRBV7-6 and TRBJ2-5; D might be TRBD2 (6 bases). This CDR3 spans 14 amino acids. The V gene lost 7 bases and the J gene lost 1 base, with 13 bases spanning the gap. Per the germline V gene, CDR1 is SGHVS and CDR2 is FNYEAQ. The CDR3 here is CASTLRGSQETQYF. The CDR3 DNA reads as TGTGCCAGCACCCTCCGGGGGTCCCAAGAGACCCAGTACTTC.

The gene calls are TRBV6-5 and TRBJ1-4; D is possibly TRBD1 (5 bases). CDR1 MNHEY and CDR2 SVGAGI come from the germline V gene. Trimming took 8 bases from V and 7 from J, leaving 17 bases between them. This CDR3 is 14 amino acids long. The chain's CDR3 is CASSSGDRSEKLFF. The DNA of the CDR3 is TGTGCCAGCTCGTCCGGCGACAGATCTGAAAAACTGTTTTTT.

The chain is built from TRBV30 and TRBJ2-7, with D uncertain. Trimming removed 2 bases at V and 2 bases at J, with 10 bases between. This CDR3 contains 13 residues. Germline loops: CDR1 GTSNPN, CDR2 SVGIG (reference sequence). The CDR3 is CAWSPSPPYEQYF. The CDR3 nucleotides are TGTGCCTGGAGTCCTTCCCCACCCTACGAGCAGTACTTC.

About this clone itself: Lacking the conserved final phenylalanine or tryptophan, this CDR3 likely reflects a read error. It is unclear where the CDR3 begins or ends on the DNA, so no DNA is shown, and the CDR3 is as TCRdb lists it. The V and J genes are TRBV7-8 and TRBJ2-2. Termini included, the CDR3 measures 8 amino acids. The V gene's germline CDR1 is SGHVS and CDR2 FQNEAQ. CDR3 residues: CASSPRRC.

J is TRBJ2-7 and V is TRBV30, with D maybe TRBD2 (5 bases). Between the trimmed V and J ends, which lost 0 bases and 5 bases, there was a span of 14 bases. Germline CDR1 GTSNPN, CDR2 SVGIG (reference sequence). The CDR3 totals 14 residues. The CDR3 loop reads CAWSVGPGSHEQYF. CDR3 in DNA: TGTGCCTGGAGTGTAGGTCCGGGGAGCCACGAGCAGTACTTC.

The chain carries TRBV10-3 and TRBJ1-1; 7 positions agree with TRBD1. CDR3 size: 14 residues. The germline gives CDR1 ENHRY, CDR2 SYGVKD. Trimming cost V 3 bases and J 4 bases; bases outside gene matches: 5. CDR3 DNA sequence: TGTGCCATCAGTGAAAAACAGGGGATCACTGAAGCTTTCTTT. Translated, it gives CAISEKQGITEAFF.

The chain has TRBV7-2 and TRBJ1-5, with 11 bases that match TRBD1. Trimming removed 5 bases from V and 9 bases from J; junction bases left unmatched: 9. Per the germline V gene, CDR1 is SGHTA and CDR2 is FQGNSA. The CDR3 runs 15 residues. CDR3 nucleotides: TGTGCCAGCAGCCCGGGGACAGGGGGTAGTCTGCCCCAGCATTTT. Its translation: CASSPGTGGSLPQHF.